Here is one T cell receptor (beta chain) with its context. Which antigen it targets is not known. No qualities accompany the bases; no much larger clone lies one base away. The germline V gene supplies CDR1 SGHRS and CDR2 YFSETQ. The CDR3 measures 14 amino acids from cysteine to phenylalanine. The kept DNA is CDR3 alone, 42 bases in frame from the first base. From V the trimming removes 4 bases and from J it removes 5 bases, while the gene matches leave 5 bases of the junction unaccounted for. Genomic DNA was used for TRB sequencing, which was performed with the immunoSEQ assay at survey resolution or with the hsTCRB kit. Turning to the authors' computational methods: Initial read processing used immunoSEQ software, and repertoire analyses used the LymphoSeq R package. For each TRB dataset, clonality was calculated as 1 minus normalized Shannon entropy, and the Gini coefficient was computed as well. To infer phenotypes in unsorted samples, TRB sequences from sorted subsets of the recipient or donor were mapped onto the unsorted samples of the same recipient. Here the immuneACCESS table is served through TCRdb, limited to in-frame sequences with V and J called. Missing clones are a known gap in these copies; in checked studies unresolved V genes cover under half, and the rest lacks a known reason. V and J calls plus clone size are reproduced from that table; the DNA served to infer D and trimming. The sample yields about 8,000 clones; 85% to 90% were counted once. Of the sample, 0.95% to 1.5% falls within the top ten clones.

The data originate from a study of T cells after posttransplantation cyclophosphamide (dated by TCRdb to about 2016). For the study in its entirety: T cell repertoire reconstitution was tracked by TRB sequencing after myeloablative bone marrow transplantation in which posttransplantation cyclophosphamide was used as GVHD prophylaxis. Antigen receptor sequencing covered samples from 30 to 45 PTCy-treated patients and 16 of their related bone marrow donors. Blood from all 30 or so PTCy patients who had 1-year posttransplant specimens underwent TRB sequencing. TRB sequencing was also done on up to about 3 additional blood samples from 2 to 5.2 years after transplant in 3 patients, and on pretransplant blood from several patients. TRA and TRB clonality were tightly correlated in about ten samples, so subsequent TCR analyses focused on TRB only. Public TRB sequences were searched against a database of over 3,500 sequences associated with responses to pathogens, tumor antigens, self-antigens and alloantigens.

Read against the paper, the sample's treatment or condition label means: high-dose cyclophosphamide on days +3 and +4 as single-agent GVHD prophylaxis. Busulfan and fludarabine conditioning, a related or unrelated marrow graft, and cyclophosphamide on days +3 and +4 were given to PTCy patients. The PTCy-treated patients were enrolled in a prospective multi-institutional clinical trial. Peripheral blood and bone marrow mononuclear cells were isolated by Ficoll-Hypaque density centrifugation and cryopreserved. CD4+ and CD8+ T cells, including naive and memory subsets, were sorted by FACS using a FACSAria II. What the authors observed across the whole study: Across 45 to 50 patients, TRB clonality was highly associated with recipient CMV seropositivity and CMV reactivation, and PTCy diversity was similar to diversity in CNI/methotrexate controls. Donor-recipient similarity was low at 1-2 months but increased during the first year, and donor CD8+ memory clones often dominated later blood repertoires. The TRB repertoires of T cells infiltrating skin or the GI tract showed only limited overlap with the TRB repertoires found in blood.

The source was CD4+ T cells sorted from blood, collected 1404 days after allogeneic stem cell transplant with posttransplant cyclophosphamide. This TCR derives from a female patient aged 50 to 65 who received an allogeneic stem cell transplant from a related donor, was CMV-positive, and had no GVHD. A transplant means some T cells may be of graft donor rather than patient origin. The rearranged chain carries TRBV5-1 and TRBJ2-5; TRBD1 agrees with 10 junctional bases. The CDR3 protein sequence reads: CASSAGTGVETQYF. In nucleotides, the sequence is TGCGCCAGCAGCGCAGGGACAGGGGTGGAGACCCAGTACTTC.